This T cell receptor beta chain was recorded in a study of T cells in Graves' hyperthyroidism and ophthalmopathy. Germline trimming cut 5 bases from V and 4 bases from J; bases unmatched to any gene: 7. The CDR3 contains 15 residues. The germline CDR1 and CDR2 sequences are MNHNS and SASEGT. Hyperthyroidism, newly diagnosed and lasting under 2 months, affected patients aged 18 to 65. Uncontrolled infection, other autoimmune disease, pregnancy or lactation disqualified patients from enrolment. On the basis of clinical symptoms, serum thyroxine and TRAb, thyroid ultrasound and orbital computed tomography, diagnoses were made. What was amplified from RNA transcripts were TCR beta CDR3 regions. The HTBI primer set was used in a first-round RT-PCR of the TCR CDR3. TCRdb re-derived calls from the multiplex PCR reads in MiXCR, one entry per CDR3 protein. In the table there are some 600,000 distinct CDR3 sequences, about 15% of which are singletons.

V gene TRBV6-1 combines with J gene TRBJ1-3; 8 bases fit TRBD1. Specimen: blood. This receptor was identified in a woman younger than 45 with Graves' hyperthyroidism that later progressed to Graves' ophthalmopathy. CDR3 nucleotide sequence: TGTGCCAGCAGTCTCCGAGGGACAGGAGGAAACACCATATATTTT. Protein: CASSLRGTGGNTIYF.